These 9 T cell receptor beta chains share one sample of origin, sequenced in a study of tumor-infiltrating lymphocytes in primary liver carcinoma (dated by TCRdb to about 2017). Instrument on record: Illumina HiSeq 2500. Starting from approximately 0.5 ug total RNA, TCRbeta-specific cDNA was produced by reverse transcription with a constant-region primer and ProtoScript II reverse transcriptase. The TCRbeta libraries were prepared through three rounds of nested multiplex PCR following a slightly modified ARM-PCR procedure. Multiplex TRBV1-TRBV30 forward primers and a Cbeta reverse primer were used in the first two PCR rounds, each of which was run for roughly 10 cycles. TCRdb passed the public sequencing reads through fastp at Q25 and MiXCR, retaining productive beta sequences. Every distinct CDR3 protein forms one entry, paired with its most common genes and DNA. The sample has tens of thousands of distinct CDR3 sequences on record, roughly 70% of them singletons. The top ten clones comprise around 44% of the sample.

Without any cell sorting, total RNA and DNA were co-extracted from 20-30 mg of bulk tissue using the AllPrep DNA/RNA mini kit. The source material was liver tumor tissue from sampling region 4. The cell subset or site label corresponds to: tumor region T4, right-lateral pole. These receptors originate from a man aged 35-49 years with primary liver carcinoma and hepatitis B virus infection.

About this clonotype itself: Without the conserved terminal phenylalanine or tryptophan, this CDR3 likely stems from a read error. The chain links TRBV7-9 to TRBJ2-1; 7 bases are a match to TRBD1. The CDR3 totals 14 residues. Germline V gene data show CDR1 as SEHNR and CDR2 as FQNEAQ (reference sequence). The CDR3 DNA is TGCGTCAGCAGCGCGAGACAGGGCCACAATGAGCAGTTCCTC. Protein: CVSSARQGHNEQFL.

About this clonotype itself: A much larger clone lies one base from this, so it may be a read error. The V call is TRBV6-2 or TRBV6-3, the J call TRBJ2-5, with D hard to call. The germline V gene has CDR1 MNHEY and CDR2 SVGEGT. Deletions cut 6 bases from V and 4 bases from J, with 9 bases between. CDR3 size: 12 residues. The CDR3 coding sequence is TGTGCCAGCAGACCGAGATTAGAGACCCAGTACTTC. Its protein product is CASRPRLETQYF.

This chain links TRBV29-1 with TRBJ2-1, with a possible D match to TRBD2 (6 bases). The CDR3 runs 12 residues. Germline CDR1 and CDR2: SQVTM and ANQGSEA. In DNA form, the CDR3 reads TGCAGTGCCCGGACGGGGGACAATGAGCAGTTCTTC. It yields the protein CSARTGDNEQFF.

This clonotype appeared many times. The rearrangement uses TRBV28 and TRBJ1-5, with D uncertain. Trimming shortened V by 1 base and J by 7 bases, and 20 bases separated the two germline ends. Looked up from germline, CDR1 is MDHEN and CDR2 is SYDVKM. This CDR3 is built from 17 residues. CDR3 sequence: CASSLYPTVTSIQPQHF. CDR3 nucleotides: TGTGCCAGCAGTTTATACCCTACAGTAACCAGTATACAGCCCCAGCATTTT.

J is TRBJ2-7 and V is TRBV19; unclear D gene. Looked up from germline, CDR1 is LNHDA and CDR2 is SQIVND (reference sequence). V lost 6 bases and J 1 base, leaving 13 bases between the germline ends. This CDR3 has 14 amino acids. CDR3 DNA sequence: TGTGCCAGTAGGAGGATAAGTACGTCCTACGAGCAGTACTTC. Translating it yields CASRRISTSYEQYF. The full variable domain, its missing parts supplied by reference TRBV19 and TRBJ2-7, is DGGITQSPKYLFRKEGQNVTLSCEQNLNHDAMYWYRQDPGQGLRLIYYSQIVNDFQKGDIAEGYSVSREKKESFPLTVTSAQKNPTAFYLCASRRISTSYEQYFGPGTRLTVT.

As for this clonotype: Given the absence of the conserved phenylalanine or tryptophan at the CDR3 end, a read error is likely. The DNA is omitted, as the CDR3 cannot be located on it reliably, and the CDR3 follows TCRdb's listing. V and J are TRBV10-3 and TRBJ2-7; the table's D call, TRBD2, has no DNA check behind it. The CDR3 region is 19 residues in length, termini included. Germline V gives CDR1 ENHRY, CDR2 SYGVKD. The CDR3 is CAITKRSGLAGGFSYEQCL.

Notes on this clonotype: A single base separates this from a much larger clone, so it may be a read error. The genes are TRBV5-1 and TRBJ1-1, with TRBD1 identical over 7 bases. CDR3 length equals 15 residues. Germline V gene data show CDR1 as SGHRS and CDR2 as YFSETQ. Here the CDR3 reads CTSSLQTGMNTEAFF. CDR3 sequence (DNA): TGCACCAGCAGTTTGCAGACAGGGATGAACACTGAAGCTTTCTTT. Using reference TRBV5-1 and TRBJ1-1 for the parts outside the CDR3, the full variable domain is KAGVTQTPRYLIKTRGQQVTLSCSPISGHRSVSWYQQTPGQGLQFLFEYFSETQRNKGNFPGRFSGRQFSNSRSEMNVSTLELGDSALYLCTSSLQTGMNTEAFFGQGTRLTVV.

This clonotype was seen only once. Germline and junction disagree at one end, which may indicate a read error. V is TRBV11-1 and J is TRBJ2-1; a possible D gene is TRBD2 (6 bases). The CDR3 runs 19 residues. From germline, CDR1 is SGHAT and CDR2 FQDESV (reference sequence). The CDR3 bases are TGTGTCAGCAGCACAGGCGGGACCGTCAAATCTCCTATTTGGAATGAGCAGTTCTTC. Its protein is CVSSTGGTVKSPIWNEQFF.

Concerning this clonotype itself: The junction departs from the called germline gene at one end, perhaps through a read error. The DNA for the CDR3 is TGCAGCCTTTCGACCGGACAGGGGGCGCTTAGCACTGAAGTTTTCTTT. It specifies CSLSTGQGALSTEVFF. This sequence joins TRBV29-1 and TRBJ1-1; 11 nucleotides line up with TRBD1. This CDR3 is 16 amino acids long. Germline CDR1 and CDR2: SQVTM and ANQGSEA.